The clone carrying this TCR beta chain was observed a handful of times. The data were taken from a study of blood T cell repertoires in COVID-19. Study details: PBMCs, B-cell-depleted T cells, or T cells provided the cDNA or gDNA that made up the material.

In the study's own analysis: Reference gene primer amplification gave estimated nucleated cell counts. Here immunoSEQ multiplex PCR was the method, and the copy in TCRdb shows in-frame clones only, minus some. The V and J calls and clone size are taken from that table; D and trimming were inferred from the DNA. The sample shows about 120,000 clones, less than 80% of them seen only once. CDR1 and CDR2 (germline): LNHNV, YYDKDF (reference sequence). The J segment lost 2 bases and the V segment lost 5 bases, leaving 6 bases of the junction unmatched. CDR3 length equals 15 residues. This clonotype was sampled from a man aged 50 or older with acute or convalescent COVID-19. Input material: peripheral blood. The chain couples TRBV15 to TRBJ2-3; 8 bases align to TRBD1. The DNA of the CDR3 is TGTGCCACCAGCTCCCTGACAGGGGCCACAGATACGCAGTATTTT. It codes for CATSSLTGATDTQYF. Together with reference TRBV15 and TRBJ2-3, the CDR3 gives the full variable domain: DAMVIQNPRYQVTQFGKPVTLSCSQTLNHNVMYWYQQKSSQAPKLLFHYYDKDFNNEADTPDNFQSRRPNTSFCFLDIRSPGLGDTAMYLCATSSLTGATDTQYFGPGTRLTVL.